The 8 T cell receptor beta chains reported below all come from one sample, sequenced in a study of blood T cell repertoires in COVID-19. Generated by immunoSEQ multiplex PCR, the TCRdb table keeps only in-frame clones and is missing some. The sample lists 370,000 or so clones, roughly 86% occurring once. The sample taken for sequencing was PBMCs or T cells enriched from blood (not recorded which). The receptors were gathered from a man between 25 and 39 years old who had recovered from COVID-19.

The V gene is TRBV20-1, the J gene TRBJ1-1, with TRBD1 as a possible D gene (5 bases). Deletions cut 6 bases from V and 2 bases from J, with 7 bases between. There are 11 residues in the CDR3. The germline CDR1 and CDR2 sequences are DFQATT and SNEGSKA (reference sequence). CDR3 region: CSAGTNTEAFF. The DNA for the CDR3 is TGCAGTGCCGGGACTAACACTGAAGCTTTCTTT.

This clone has just a few counts. CDR3: CASSQEWGPQPQHF. DNA for the CDR3: TGTGCCAGCAGCCAAGAATGGGGGCCTCAGCCCCAGCATTTT. The chain is built from TRBV4-2 and TRBJ1-5; maybe TRBD1 (6 bases). V was cut by 0 bases and J by 6 bases, with 9 bases left in between. This CDR3 is built from 14 residues. The germline gives CDR1 LGHNA, CDR2 YNFKEQ.

DNA for the CDR3: TGTGCCAGCAGTTACTCTGCCCCTAGCTATGGCTACACCTTC. The encoded protein is CASSYSAPSYGYTF. This chain links TRBV6-2 or TRBV6-3 with TRBJ1-2, with D hard to call. Trimming left V 0 bases short and J 4 bases short, with 9 bases between. Germline CDR1 MNHEY, CDR2 SVGEGT. The CDR3 sequence is 14 residues long.

This chain joins TRBV18 and TRBJ2-3; D gene uncertain. Germline CDR1 KGHSH, CDR2 LQKENI. The CDR3 extends over 15 amino acids. Trimming pared 0 bases from V and 0 bases from J, leaving 7 bases between. The CDR3 nucleotides read TGTGCCAGCTCACCACCTCGCGGAAGCACAGATACGCAGTATTTT. Amino acids: CASSPPRGSTDTQYF.

The chain links TRBV19 to TRBJ2-3; 9 bases are a match to TRBD1. Germline V gives CDR1 LNHDA, CDR2 SQIVND (reference sequence). V lost 3 bases to trimming and J lost 3 bases; unmatched junction nucleotides: 4. This CDR3 contains 15 residues. The CDR3 nucleotides read TGTGCCAGTAGTATCGGGACAGGGCTAACAGATACGCAGTATTTT. It encodes CASSIGTGLTDTQYF.

A few counts support this clone. J is TRBJ1-2 and V is TRBV12-3 or TRBV12-4; D may be TRBD1 (5 bases). This CDR3 region has 13 residues. The ends were cut back, 8 bases at V and 0 bases at J, with 10 bases in the middle. CDR3 sequence reads: CASGGRPNYGYTF. For the CDR3, the DNA is TGTGCCAGCGGGGGGAGGCCTAACTATGGCTACACCTTC.

The CDR3 protein is CASSLPGSNQPQHF. The CDR3 nucleotides are TGCGCCAGCTCACTTCCGGGTAGCAATCAGCCCCAGCATTTT. The chain uses TRBV10-2 and TRBJ1-5, with D unresolved. The CDR3 runs 14 residues. V was trimmed by 8 bases and J by 0 bases, leaving 11 bases between them. Per the germline V gene, CDR1 is WSHSY and CDR2 is SAAADI.

The chain is built from TRBV3-1 (or the pseudogene TRBV3-2) and TRBJ1-3, with a weak D call TRBD1 (6 bases). The CDR3 is 14 residues long. Trimming removed 6 bases from V and 2 bases from J, with 11 bases in between. Germline-derived CDR1 and CDR2 are LGHDT and YNNKEL (reference sequence). CDR3 residues: CASSAQGAGNTIYF. The DNA for the CDR3 is TGTGCCAGCAGTGCACAGGGTGCTGGAAACACCATATATTTT.